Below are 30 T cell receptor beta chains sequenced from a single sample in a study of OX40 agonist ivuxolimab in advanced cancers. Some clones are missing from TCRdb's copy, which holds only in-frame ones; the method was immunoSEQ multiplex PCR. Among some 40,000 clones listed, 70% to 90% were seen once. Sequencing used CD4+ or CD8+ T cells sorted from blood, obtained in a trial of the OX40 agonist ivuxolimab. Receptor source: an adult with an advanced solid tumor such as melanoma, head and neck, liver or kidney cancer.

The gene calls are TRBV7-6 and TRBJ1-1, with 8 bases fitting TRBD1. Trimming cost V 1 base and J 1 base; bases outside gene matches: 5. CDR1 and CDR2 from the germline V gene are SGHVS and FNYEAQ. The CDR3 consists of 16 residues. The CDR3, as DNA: TGTGCCAGCAGCTTAGAGGCAGGGGGCAAGAACACTGAAGCTTTCTTT. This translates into CASSLEAGGKNTEAFF.

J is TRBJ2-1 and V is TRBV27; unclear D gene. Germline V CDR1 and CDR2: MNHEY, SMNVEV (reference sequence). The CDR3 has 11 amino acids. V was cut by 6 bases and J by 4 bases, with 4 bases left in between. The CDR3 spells CASRIYNEQFF. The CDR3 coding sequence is TGTGCCAGCAGGATTTACAATGAGCAGTTCTTC.

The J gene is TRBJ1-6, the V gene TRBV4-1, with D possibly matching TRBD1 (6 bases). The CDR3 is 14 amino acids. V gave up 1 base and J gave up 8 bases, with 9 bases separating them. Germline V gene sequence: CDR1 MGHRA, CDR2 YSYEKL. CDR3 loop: CASSQVRGDSPLHF. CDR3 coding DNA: TGCGCCAGCAGCCAAGTAAGGGGGGATTCACCCCTCCACTTT.

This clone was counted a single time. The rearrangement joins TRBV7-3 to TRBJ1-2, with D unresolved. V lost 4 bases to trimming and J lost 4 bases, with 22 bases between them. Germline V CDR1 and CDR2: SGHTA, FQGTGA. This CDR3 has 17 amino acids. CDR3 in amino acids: CASSSDPLQRSLYGYTF. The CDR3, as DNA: TGTGCCAGCAGCTCAGACCCCCTGCAAAGATCCCTCTATGGCTACACCTTC.

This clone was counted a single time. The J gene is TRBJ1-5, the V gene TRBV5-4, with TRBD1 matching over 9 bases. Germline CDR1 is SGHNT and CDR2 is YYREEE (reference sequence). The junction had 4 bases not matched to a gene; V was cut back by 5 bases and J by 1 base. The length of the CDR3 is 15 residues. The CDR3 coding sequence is TGTGCCAGCAGTGAGGGACAGGGAAGCAATCAGCCCCAGCATTTT. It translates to CASSEGQGSNQPQHF. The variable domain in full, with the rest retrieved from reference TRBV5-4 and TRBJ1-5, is ETGVTQSPTHLIKTRGQQVTLRCSSQSGHNTVSWYQQALGQGPQFIFQYYREEENGRGNFPPRFSGLQFPNYSSELNVNALELDDSALYLCASSEGQGSNQPQHFGDGTRLSIL.

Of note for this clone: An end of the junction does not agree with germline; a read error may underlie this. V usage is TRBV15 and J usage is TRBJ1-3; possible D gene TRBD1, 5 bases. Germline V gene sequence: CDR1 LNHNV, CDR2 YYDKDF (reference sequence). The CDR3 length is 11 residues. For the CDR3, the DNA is TGTGCCACCAGCTCTGCGACCGGACACATTTTT. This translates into CATSSATGHIF.

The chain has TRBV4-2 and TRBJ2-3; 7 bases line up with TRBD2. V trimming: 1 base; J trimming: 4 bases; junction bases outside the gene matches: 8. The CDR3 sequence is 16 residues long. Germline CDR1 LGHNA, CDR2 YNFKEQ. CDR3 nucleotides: TGTGCCAGCAGCCAAGGGGCCGGGAGCGGGGCAGATACGCAGTATTTT. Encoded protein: CASSQGAGSGADTQYF.

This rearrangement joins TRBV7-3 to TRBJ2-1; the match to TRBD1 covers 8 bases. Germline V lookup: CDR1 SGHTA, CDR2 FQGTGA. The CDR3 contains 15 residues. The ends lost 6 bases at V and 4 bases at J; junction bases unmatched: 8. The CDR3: CASSYAQGEYNEQFF. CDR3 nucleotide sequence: TGTGCCAGCAGTTACGCACAGGGGGAATACAATGAGCAGTTCTTC.

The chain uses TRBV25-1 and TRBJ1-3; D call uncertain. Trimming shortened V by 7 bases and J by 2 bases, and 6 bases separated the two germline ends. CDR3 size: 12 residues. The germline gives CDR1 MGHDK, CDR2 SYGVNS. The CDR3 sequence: CASTVAGNTIYF. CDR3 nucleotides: TGTGCCAGCACGGTTGCTGGAAACACCATATATTTT.

The CDR3 DNA is TGTGCCAGCAGTTTATCTACCGGCACAGATACGCAGTATTTT. Translating it yields CASSLSTGTDTQYF. The gene calls are TRBV6-5 and TRBJ2-3; D is uncertain. This CDR3 has 14 residues. CDR1 and CDR2 from the germline V gene are MNHEY and SVGAGI. Trimming stripped 4 bases from V and 1 base from J, with 9 bases between.

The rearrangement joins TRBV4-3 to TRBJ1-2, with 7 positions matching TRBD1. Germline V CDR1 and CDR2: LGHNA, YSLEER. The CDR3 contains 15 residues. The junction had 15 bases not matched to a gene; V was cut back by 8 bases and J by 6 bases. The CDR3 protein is CASLGTVGVADGYTF. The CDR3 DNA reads TGCGCCAGCTTGGGGACAGTAGGGGTTGCTGATGGCTACACCTTC.

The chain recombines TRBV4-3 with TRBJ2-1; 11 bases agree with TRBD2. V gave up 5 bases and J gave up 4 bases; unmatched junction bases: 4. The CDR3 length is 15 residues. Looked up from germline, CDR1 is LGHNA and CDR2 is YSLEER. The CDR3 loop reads CASSRGLAEYNEQFF. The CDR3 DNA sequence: TGCGCCAGCAGCAGGGGACTAGCGGAATACAATGAGCAGTTCTTC.

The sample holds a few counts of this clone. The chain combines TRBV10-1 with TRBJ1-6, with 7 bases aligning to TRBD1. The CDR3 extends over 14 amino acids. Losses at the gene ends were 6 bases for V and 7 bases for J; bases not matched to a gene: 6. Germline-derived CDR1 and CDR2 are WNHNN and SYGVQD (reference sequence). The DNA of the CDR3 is TGCGCCAGCAGGACGACAGGGTCGAATTCACCCCTCCACTTT. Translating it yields CASRTTGSNSPLHF.

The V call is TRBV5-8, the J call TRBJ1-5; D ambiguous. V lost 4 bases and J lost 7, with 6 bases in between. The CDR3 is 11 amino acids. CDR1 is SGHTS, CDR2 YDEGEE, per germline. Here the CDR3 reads CASSTGQPQHF. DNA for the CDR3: TGTGCCAGCAGCACGGGCCAGCCCCAGCATTTT.

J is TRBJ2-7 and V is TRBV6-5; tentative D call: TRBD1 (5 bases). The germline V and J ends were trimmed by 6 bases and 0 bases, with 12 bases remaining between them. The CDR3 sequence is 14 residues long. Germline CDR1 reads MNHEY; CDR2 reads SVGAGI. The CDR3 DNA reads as TGTGCCAGCAGCCAGGGCGTCCTCTCCTACGAGCAGTACTTC. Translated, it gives CASSQGVLSYEQYF.

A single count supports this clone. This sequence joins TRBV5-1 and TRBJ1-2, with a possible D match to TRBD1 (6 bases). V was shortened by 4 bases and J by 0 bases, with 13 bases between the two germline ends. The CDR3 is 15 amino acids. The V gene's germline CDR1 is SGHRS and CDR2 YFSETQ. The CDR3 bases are TGCGCCAGCAGCCCGGGGGCAAAAACTAACTATGGCTACACCTTC. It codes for CASSPGAKTNYGYTF.

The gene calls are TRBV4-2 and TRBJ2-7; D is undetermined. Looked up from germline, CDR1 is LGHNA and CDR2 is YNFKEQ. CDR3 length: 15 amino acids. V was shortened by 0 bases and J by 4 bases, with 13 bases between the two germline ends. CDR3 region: CASSQEGGLVYEQYF. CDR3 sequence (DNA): TGTGCCAGCAGCCAAGAAGGTGGATTAGTATACGAGCAGTACTTC.

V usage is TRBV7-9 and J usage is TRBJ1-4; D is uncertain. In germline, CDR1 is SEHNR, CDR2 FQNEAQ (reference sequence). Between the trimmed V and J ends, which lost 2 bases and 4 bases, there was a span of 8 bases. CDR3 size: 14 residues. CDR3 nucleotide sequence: TGTGCCAGCAGCTTACCGCGTATTAATGAAAAACTGTTTTTT. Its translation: CASSLPRINEKLFF.

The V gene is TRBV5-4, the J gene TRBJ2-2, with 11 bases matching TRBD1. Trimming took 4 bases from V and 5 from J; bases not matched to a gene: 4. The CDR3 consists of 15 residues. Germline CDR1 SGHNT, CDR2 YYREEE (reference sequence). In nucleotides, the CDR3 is TGTGCCAGCAGCCCCGGACAGGGGGCTACCGGGGAGCTGTTTTTT. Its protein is CASSPGQGATGELFF.

The CDR3 region is CASSRGNTEAFF. The CDR3 region has the DNA TGTGCCAGCTCACGGGGAAACACTGAAGCTTTCTTT. The gene calls are TRBV18 and TRBJ1-1, with no clear D. The CDR3 extends over 12 amino acids. The V end lost 4 bases, the J end lost 2 bases, and 5 bases lay between the germline ends. Germline V gives CDR1 KGHSH, CDR2 LQKENI.

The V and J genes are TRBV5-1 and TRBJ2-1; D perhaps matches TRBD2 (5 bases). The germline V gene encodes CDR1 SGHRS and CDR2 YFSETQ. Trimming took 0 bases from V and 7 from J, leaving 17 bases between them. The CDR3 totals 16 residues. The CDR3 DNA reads TGCGCCAGCAGCTTGGCGGACGACTATGTGGGGAATGAGCAGTTCTTC. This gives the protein CASSLADDYVGNEQFF.

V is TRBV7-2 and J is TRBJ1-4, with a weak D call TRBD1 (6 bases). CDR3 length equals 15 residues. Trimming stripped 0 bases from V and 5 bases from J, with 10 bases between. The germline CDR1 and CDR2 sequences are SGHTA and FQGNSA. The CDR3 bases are TGTGCCAGCAGCTTAGCGCGGCAGGGGAATGAAAAACTGTTTTTT. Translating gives CASSLARQGNEKLFF.

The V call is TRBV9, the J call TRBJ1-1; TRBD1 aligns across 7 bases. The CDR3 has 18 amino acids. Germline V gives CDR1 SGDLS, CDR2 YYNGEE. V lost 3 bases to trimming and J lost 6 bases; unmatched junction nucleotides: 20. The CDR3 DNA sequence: TGTGCCAGCAGCGGTTTATGGTCACACGACGGGACAGTAGCTGAAGCTTTCTTT. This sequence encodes CASSGLWSHDGTVAEAFF.

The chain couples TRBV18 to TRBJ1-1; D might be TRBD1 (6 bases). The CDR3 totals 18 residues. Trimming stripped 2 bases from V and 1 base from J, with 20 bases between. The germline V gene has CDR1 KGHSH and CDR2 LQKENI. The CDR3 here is CASSPSGALLSGNTEAFF. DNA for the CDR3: TGTGCCAGCTCACCATCAGGGGCCCTCCTAAGCGGGAACACTGAAGCTTTCTTT.

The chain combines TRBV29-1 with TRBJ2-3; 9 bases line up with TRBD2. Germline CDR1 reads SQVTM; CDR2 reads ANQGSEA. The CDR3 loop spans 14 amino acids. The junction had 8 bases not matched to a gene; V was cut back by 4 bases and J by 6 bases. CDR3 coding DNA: TGCAGCGTTGTCCCGGGACTAGCTTCGGATACGCAGTATTTT. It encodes CSVVPGLASDTQYF.

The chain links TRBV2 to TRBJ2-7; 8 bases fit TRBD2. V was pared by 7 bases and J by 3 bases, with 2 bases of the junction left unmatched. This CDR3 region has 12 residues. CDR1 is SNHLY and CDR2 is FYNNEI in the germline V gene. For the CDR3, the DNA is TGTGCCAGCACGGCGGGGGGCTACGAGCAGTACTTC. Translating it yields CASTAGGYEQYF.

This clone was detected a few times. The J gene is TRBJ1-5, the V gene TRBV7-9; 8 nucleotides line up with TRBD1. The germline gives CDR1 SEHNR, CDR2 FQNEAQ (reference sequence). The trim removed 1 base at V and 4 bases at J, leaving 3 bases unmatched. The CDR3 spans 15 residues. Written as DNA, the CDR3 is TGTGCCAGCAGCTTAGAGGGGACAGGAAATCAGCCCCAGCATTTT. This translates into CASSLEGTGNQPQHF.

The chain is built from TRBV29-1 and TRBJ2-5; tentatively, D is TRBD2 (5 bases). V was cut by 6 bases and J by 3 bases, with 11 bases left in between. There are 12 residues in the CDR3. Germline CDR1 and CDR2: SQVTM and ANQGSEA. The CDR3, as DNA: TGCAGCGTGCATGCCGGGAAAGAGACCCAGTACTTC. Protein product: CSVHAGKETQYF. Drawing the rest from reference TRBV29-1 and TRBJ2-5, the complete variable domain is SAVISQKPSRDICQRGTSLTIQCQVDSQVTMMFWYRQQPGQSLTLIATANQGSEATYESGFVIDKFPISRPNLTFSTLTVSNMSPEDSSIYLCSVHAGKETQYFGPGTRLLVL.

The CDR3 is CASSIGLASVHEQYF. The CDR3 nucleotides are TGTGCCAGTAGTATCGGACTAGCTAGCGTCCACGAGCAGTACTTC. This chain links TRBV19 with TRBJ2-5; 8 bases agree with TRBD2. The DNA matches TRBJ2-7 better at its end, which makes the J call doubtful. Germline V gene data show CDR1 as LNHDA and CDR2 as SQIVND (reference sequence). CDR3 size: 15 residues.

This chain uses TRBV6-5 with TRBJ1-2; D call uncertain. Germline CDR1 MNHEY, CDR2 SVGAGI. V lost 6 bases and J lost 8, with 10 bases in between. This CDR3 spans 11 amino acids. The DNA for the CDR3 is TGTGCCAGCAGCTACGGTGGGGGCTACACCTTC. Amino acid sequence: CASSYGGGYTF.